Presented here are 26 T cell receptor beta chains from one specimen sequenced in a study of read filtering for tumor transcriptome and immune sequencing. This library used approximately 390 ng RNA and molecular barcoded adaptors spanning alpha/delta and beta/gamma chains. TCRdb reanalysed the reads using MiXCR and keeps one entry per CDR3 protein. The data show 50,000 to 65,000 distinct CDR3 sequences, around 12% seen once. Material: a population of CD138-negative cells sorted from bone marrow. All receptors come from a donor aged 40 or older with multiple myeloma.

CDR3 in DNA: TGTGCCAGCAGCTCGCTTGGGGATGGCAATCAGCCCCAGCATTTT. It encodes CASSSLGDGNQPQHF. The chain couples TRBV4-2 to TRBJ1-5, with D uncertain. The CDR3 consists of 15 residues. Germline CDR1 LGHNA, CDR2 YNFKEQ. The V end was cut by 5 bases, the J end by 2 bases, with 13 bases between.

Ten or more counts support this clonotype. The chain uses TRBV20-1 and TRBJ1-1, with D uncertain. Germline CDR1 is DFQATT and CDR2 is SNEGSKA (reference sequence). The CDR3 has 14 amino acids. Trimming left V 3 bases short and J 4 bases short, with 15 bases between. The CDR3 sequence: CSARRGRVGTEAFF. The CDR3 DNA sequence: TGCAGTGCTAGGCGAGGGCGAGTTGGCACTGAAGCTTTCTTT.

Turning to this clonotype: A single base separates this from a much larger clone, so it may be a read error. The rearrangement joins TRBV12-3 or TRBV12-4 to TRBJ2-1; perhaps D is TRBD1 or TRBD2 (5 bases each). This CDR3 is 17 amino acids long. V was pared by 7 bases and J by 2 bases, with 21 bases between. The CDR3 DNA follows: TGTGCCAGCACCTACGACTACGGGGCAGAGGCCTACAATGAGCAGTTCTTC. Amino acids: CASTYDYGAEAYNEQFF.

This clonotype was recorded many times. V usage is TRBV11-2 and J usage is TRBJ1-1; possible D gene TRBD1, 5 bases. The germline V gene has CDR1 SGHAT and CDR2 FQNNGV. V lost 6 bases to trimming and J lost 3 bases, with 14 bases between them. This CDR3 has 14 amino acids. CDR3 coding DNA: TGTGCCAGCAGGACCGCGGGGGGTTACACTGAAGCTTTCTTT. As protein: CASRTAGGYTEAFF.

This clonotype showed up many times. V gene TRBV10-3 combines with J gene TRBJ1-1; 8 bases agree with TRBD1. The germline V gene has CDR1 ENHRY and CDR2 SYGVKD. This CDR3 contains 14 residues. V gave up 2 bases and J gave up 6 bases; unmatched junction bases: 5. CDR3 DNA: TGTGCCATCAGTGAGCCTGACAGGGGATCTGAAGCTTTCTTT. It yields the protein CAISEPDRGSEAFF.

This clonotype has a count of ten or more. The rearrangement links TRBV20-1 to TRBJ2-3, with D possibly TRBD2 on 5 matching bases. This CDR3 contains 15 residues. V dropped 3 bases and J dropped 0 bases, with 13 bases sitting between them. Germline CDR1 and CDR2: DFQATT and SNEGSKA (reference sequence). CDR3: CSARAPQRSTDTQYF. As DNA, the CDR3 is TGCAGTGCTAGGGCCCCCCAGCGGAGCACAGATACGCAGTATTTT.

The table lists this clonotype with many counts. The chain uses TRBV5-6 and TRBJ1-4, with D uncertain. The germline V gene encodes CDR1 SGHDT and CDR2 YYEEEE. The CDR3 length is 15 residues. The ends were cut back, 4 bases at V and 8 bases at J, with 18 bases in the middle. In nucleotides, the CDR3 is TGTGCCAGCAGCACCCGTGCGGCGGAACGGGAAAAACTGTTTTTT. It yields the protein CASSTRAAEREKLFF.

A word on this clonotype: This may come from a read error, since a much larger clone is one base off. The chain combines TRBV5-1 with TRBJ2-3; D is uncertain. The CDR3 is 13 residues long. Per the germline V gene, CDR1 is SGHRS and CDR2 is YFSETQ. The CDR3 sequence is CASSLEGTDAQYF. In DNA, the CDR3 is TGCGCCAGCAGCTTGGAGGGCACAGATGCGCAGTATTTT.

This clonotype showed up many times. The V call is TRBV6-1, the J call TRBJ2-5, with 14 positions matching TRBD2. CDR1 MNHNS and CDR2 SASEGT come from the germline V gene. This CDR3 has 14 residues. J gave up 4 bases and V 9 bases, and 4 bases lay outside the gene matches. CDR3 bases: TGTGCCAGTGGACTAGCGGGGGGTGGAGAGACCCAGTACTTC. Protein sequence: CASGLAGGGETQYF.

This clonotype occurred many times. This chain uses TRBV3-1 with TRBJ1-1, with a tentative D call TRBD1 (5 bases). The CDR3 runs 13 residues. Germline assignment: CDR1 LGHDT and CDR2 YNNKEL (reference sequence). V gave up 3 bases and J gave up 5 bases, with 10 bases separating them. The CDR3 protein is CASSHRDGTEAFF. CDR3 nucleotide sequence: TGTGCCAGCAGCCACCGGGACGGAACTGAAGCTTTCTTT. The entire variable domain, with the rest obtained from reference TRBV3-1 and TRBJ1-1, is as follows: DTAVSQTPKYLVTQMGNDKSIKCEQNLGHDTMYWYKQDSKKFLKIMFSYNNKELIINETVPNRFSPKSPDKAHLNLHINSLELGDSAVYFCASSHRDGTEAFFGQGTRLTVV.

This clonotype showed up just a few times. The J gene is TRBJ2-3, the V gene TRBV7-9; unclear D gene. Germline V lookup: CDR1 SEHNR, CDR2 FQNEAQ (reference sequence). The V end was cut by 6 bases, the J end by 2 bases, with 12 bases between. This CDR3 comprises 14 residues. The CDR3 region is CASSARLPTDTQYF. The CDR3 DNA reads as TGTGCCAGCAGTGCACGACTCCCCACAGATACGCAGTATTTT.

This clonotype showed up many times. The chain recombines TRBV2 with TRBJ2-3, with 7 bases aligning to TRBD1. There are 15 residues in the CDR3. Germline V gene sequence: CDR1 SNHLY, CDR2 FYNNEI. The V segment lost 5 bases and the J segment 3 bases; nucleotides outside the gene matches: 8. This CDR3 reads CASSQGTERTDTQYF. CDR3 in DNA: TGTGCCAGCAGTCAGGGGACAGAGAGGACAGATACGCAGTATTTT.

In this sample, this clonotype turned up many times. This chain links TRBV7-9 with TRBJ2-7; D tentatively fits TRBD1 or TRBD2 (5 bases each). Germline loops: CDR1 SEHNR, CDR2 FQNEAQ (reference sequence). The CDR3 length is 15 residues. V gave up 1 base and J gave up 4 bases, with 14 bases separating them. DNA for the CDR3: TGTGCCAGCAGCTTAGATGGGGGACGGGATTACGAGCAGTACTTC. This sequence encodes CASSLDGGRDYEQYF.

This clonotype occurred many times. This chain uses TRBV9 with TRBJ2-1, with TRBD2 matching over 9 bases. The CDR3 has 16 amino acids. Germline lookup yields CDR1 SGDLS and CDR2 YYNGEE. J lost 8 bases, V lost 0 bases, and 9 bases had no gene match. The CDR3 region has the DNA TGTGCCAGCAGCGTAGATAGAGCGGGGGGAGGGTATGAGCAGTTCTTC. Translated: CASSVDRAGGGYEQFF.

This clonotype was counted between two and nine times. This may stem from a read error, because a much larger clone lies one nucleotide away. In this CDR3 the conserved last residue, phenylalanine or tryptophan, is missing, so a read error is likely. This chain connects TRBV7-2 to TRBJ1-5; D is ambiguous. The CDR3 covers 12 residues. The V and J ends lost 5 bases and 1 base respectively, with 3 bases between them. The germline gives CDR1 SGHTA, CDR2 FQGNSA. The CDR3 loop is CASSPSNQPQHL. As DNA, the CDR3 is TGTGCCAGCAGCCCGAGCAATCAGCCCCAGCATCTT.

This clonotype showed up many times. This chain connects TRBV7-8 to TRBJ2-3; TRBD1 might be the D (5 bases). V was shortened by 1 base and J by 3 bases, with 8 bases between the two germline ends. CDR1 and CDR2 from the germline V gene are SGHVS and FQNEAQ. CDR3 length: 14 residues. The CDR3 is CASSLGGQTDTQYF. The CDR3 DNA sequence: TGTGCCAGCAGCTTAGGGGGCCAGACAGATACGCAGTATTTT.

Ten or more counts support this clonotype. This sequence joins TRBV20-1 and TRBJ2-7, with 9 bases identical to TRBD1. This CDR3 contains 14 residues. V lost 0 bases and J lost 7; bases outside the gene matches: 7. CDR1 DFQATT and CDR2 SNEGSKA come from the germline V gene (reference sequence). The CDR3 DNA reads as TGCAGTGCTAGAGATGGGACAGGGAGACTGGAGCAGTACTTC. This gives the protein CSARDGTGRLEQYF.

Comment on this clonotype: One base away lies a much larger clone, so this may be a sequencing read error. The J gene is TRBJ1-2, the V gene TRBV28, with no clear D. Germline CDR1 reads MDHEN; CDR2 reads SYDVKM. The CDR3 covers 13 residues. The CDR3 reads CTSSFSYTGGYTF. The CDR3 nucleotides read TGTACCAGCAGTTTTTCATACACGGGCGGCTACACCTTC.

This clonotype was seen ten or more times. The chain is built from TRBV27 and TRBJ2-7, with 7 bases aligning to TRBD1. V dropped 5 bases and J dropped 7; count of bases not matched to a gene: 11. Germline V gene lookup returns CDR1 MNHEY and CDR2 SMNVEV (reference sequence). This CDR3 region has 14 residues. Here the CDR3 reads CASSPGTELGEQYF. The CDR3, as DNA: TGTGCCAGCAGTCCCGGGACAGAGTTAGGTGAGCAGTACTTC.

This clonotype has ten or more counts. This chain's CDR3 is CASNQLGTLGEKLFF. CDR3 DNA sequence: TGTGCCAGCAATCAACTGGGGACGTTGGGTGAAAAACTGTTTTTT. The genes are TRBV7-9 and TRBJ1-4; TRBD1 is a possible D gene (5 bases). V was shortened by 7 bases and J by 7 bases, with 19 bases between the two germline ends. CDR3 length equals 15 residues. Looked up from germline, CDR1 is SEHNR and CDR2 is FQNEAQ (reference sequence).

This clonotype was observed at least ten times. This chain uses TRBV14 with TRBJ1-1; TRBD1 is a possible D gene (5 bases). Germline V gene sequence: CDR1 SGHDN, CDR2 FVKESK. There are 16 residues in the CDR3. Trimming took off 0 bases at V and 4 bases at J, with 15 bases between the two ends. CDR3: CASSQDGRGGSTEAFF. In nucleotides, the CDR3 is TGTGCCAGCAGCCAAGACGGACGGGGGGGATCCACTGAAGCTTTCTTT.

This clonotype occurred many times. The V gene is TRBV21-1, the J gene TRBJ2-1; the DNA was not used to check the table's D call, TRBD2. TRBV21-1 corresponds to a pseudogene. This CDR3 contains 16 residues. In DNA, the CDR3 is TGTGCCAGCAGCAAAGAGTCTAGCGGGGGGTCCGGTGAGCAGTTCTTC. Protein: CASSKESSGGSGEQFF.

This clonotype was observed many times. This chain connects TRBV15 to TRBJ2-1, with 13 bases fitting TRBD2. CDR1 and CDR2 (germline): LNHNV, YYDKDF (reference sequence). J was trimmed by 7 bases and V by 7 bases; bases with no gene match: 7. The CDR3 length is 15 residues. The chain's CDR3 is CATKQLAGGRNEQFF. In DNA form, the CDR3 reads TGTGCCACCAAACAACTAGCGGGGGGGCGGAATGAGCAGTTCTTC.

This chain joins TRBV7-3 and TRBJ2-7; 9 bases map to TRBD1. Per the germline V gene, CDR1 is SGHTA and CDR2 is FQGTGA. The length of the CDR3 is 15 residues. With V trimmed by 5 bases and J by 5 bases, 10 bases remained unmatched. Written as DNA, the CDR3 is TGTGCCAGCAGCCTGGCGGGACAGGGAGGAAACGAGCAGTACTTC. Amino acids: CASSLAGQGGNEQYF. The complete variable domain, with remaining parts taken from reference TRBV7-3 and TRBJ2-7, reads GAGVSQTPSNKVTEKGKYVELRCDPISGHTALYWYRQSLGQGPEFLIYFQGTGAADDSGLPNDRFFAVRPEGSVSTLKIQRTERGDSAVYLCASSLAGQGGNEQYFGPGTRLTVT.

This clonotype was recorded at least ten times. The chain has TRBV3-1 and TRBJ2-7; unclear D gene. CDR1 is LGHDT and CDR2 is YNNKEL in the germline V gene (reference sequence). This CDR3 spans 14 amino acids. The V gene lost 0 bases and the J gene lost 3 bases, with 9 bases spanning the gap. For the CDR3, the DNA is TGTGCCAGCAGCCAAGAAAGGGTATTCTACGAGCAGTACTTC. Its protein is CASSQERVFYEQYF.

This clonotype was observed at least ten times. CDR3 sequence: CASSPDLDSEAFF. The CDR3 DNA follows: TGTGCCAGCAGCCCTGACCTGGACTCTGAAGCTTTCTTT. The gene calls are TRBV14 and TRBJ1-1; no reliable D call. Germline lookup yields CDR1 SGHDN and CDR2 FVKESK. The V and J ends lost 4 bases and 6 bases respectively, with 12 bases between them. This CDR3 region has 13 residues.